This T cell receptor (beta chain) was found in a study of blood T cell repertoires in COVID-19. Profiling relied on immunoSEQ multiplex PCR, and the TCRdb table lists in-frame clones only, not all of them. The sample shows approximately 190,000 clones, approximately 84% of them seen only once. All recovered Cohort 3 donors got two negative PCRs, got clearance, or saw symptom resolution. Trimming cost V 5 bases and J 4 bases, with 11 bases left between them. The CDR3 is 13 residues long. Germline loops: CDR1 SGHAT, CDR2 FQNNGV. This clonotype was sampled from a man in his forties or fifties who had recovered from COVID-19. The chain recombines TRBV11-2 with TRBJ1-1; weak D call: TRBD1 (5 bases). Source material: PBMCs or T cells enriched from blood (not recorded which). The DNA of the CDR3 is TGTGCCAGCAGCCATTCAGGGCCCACTGAAGCTTTCTTT. Encoded protein: CASSHSGPTEAFF.